The following is a TCR beta chain sequence with its context. As yet, its antigen is unknown. CDR3 length equals 11 residues. The record originates from a study of T cell responses to AZD1222 COVID-19 vaccine. Whole-study results and caveats: Vaccine-associated CD4 TCRs ranged over spike, dominating at 160-218 and 743-854. Two doses of AZD1222 preceded a rise in Spike-specific TCR breadth and depth. Mostly white British, mostly female donors; authors suggested clonal diversity may be underestimated.

Sequencing used immunoSEQ multiplex PCR; TCRdb keeps in-frame clones, though not all of them. The sample includes fewer than 200,000 clones, 75% to 90% of them seen just once. This clonotype was sampled from an adult in good health. This chain joins TRBV12-3 or TRBV12-4 and TRBJ1-4; D not resolved. Sequenced here: peripheral blood, sampled on day 0 of AZD1222 vaccination. This chain's CDR3 is CASGGDEKLFF. Here the CDR3 DNA reads TGTGCGAGCGGCGGGGATGAAAAACTGTTTTTT.